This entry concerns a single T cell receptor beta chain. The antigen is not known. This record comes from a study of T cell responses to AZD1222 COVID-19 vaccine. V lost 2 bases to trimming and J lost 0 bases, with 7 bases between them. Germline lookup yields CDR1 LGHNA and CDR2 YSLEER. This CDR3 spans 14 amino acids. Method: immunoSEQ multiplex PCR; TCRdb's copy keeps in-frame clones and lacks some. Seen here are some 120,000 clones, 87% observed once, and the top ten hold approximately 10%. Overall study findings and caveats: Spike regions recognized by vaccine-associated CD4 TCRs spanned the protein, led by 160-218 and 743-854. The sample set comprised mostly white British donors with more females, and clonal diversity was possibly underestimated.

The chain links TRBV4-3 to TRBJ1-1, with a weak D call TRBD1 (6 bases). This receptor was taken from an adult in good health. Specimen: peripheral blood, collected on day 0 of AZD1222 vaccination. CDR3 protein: CASSQQGLNTEAFF. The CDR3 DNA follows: TGCGCCAGCAGCCAACAGGGGTTGAACACTGAAGCTTTCTTT.